Each of the 21 T cell receptor beta chains below was sequenced from the same sample in a study of blood T cell repertoires in COVID-19. Profiling relied on immunoSEQ multiplex PCR, and the TCRdb table lists in-frame clones only, not all of them. The sample includes approximately 42,000 clones, approximately 73% of them seen just once. Input material: peripheral blood. These receptors were collected from an elderly man with acute or convalescent COVID-19.

The J gene is TRBJ1-2, the V gene TRBV19; weak D call: TRBD1 (5 bases). The CDR3 is made up of 12 amino acids. CDR1 and CDR2 (germline): LNHDA, SQIVND (reference sequence). V lost 5 bases and J lost 8, with 12 bases in between. CDR3 DNA sequence: TGTGCCAGTAGTCGCCAGGGCGGAGGCTACACCTTC. Translated: CASSRQGGGYTF.

The chain couples TRBV15 to TRBJ1-1; a weak D match, TRBD1 (6 bases). Germline CDR1 reads LNHNV; CDR2 reads YYDKDF (reference sequence). V lost 1 base and J 1 base, leaving 7 bases between the germline ends. The CDR3 has 14 residues. The CDR3 DNA sequence: TGTGCCACCAGCAGAGGCAGGGGGAACACTGAAGCTTTCTTT. It is translated as CATSRGRGNTEAFF. Complete variable domain (other parts from reference TRBV15 and TRBJ1-1): DAMVIQNPRYQVTQFGKPVTLSCSQTLNHNVMYWYQQKSSQAPKLLFHYYDKDFNNEADTPDNFQSRRPNTSFCFLDIRSPGLGDTAMYLCATSRGRGNTEAFFGQGTRLTVV.

The chain combines TRBV4-2 with TRBJ2-7; D is perhaps TRBD2 (7 bases). The CDR3 runs to 16 residues. Trimming left V 3 bases short and J 5 bases short, with 20 bases between. Germline values: CDR1 LGHNA, CDR2 YNFKEQ. The CDR3 is CASSQRGRLAQNEQYF. The DNA of the CDR3 is TGTGCCAGCAGCCAGAGGGGGAGACTAGCCCAAAACGAGCAGTACTTC.

This clone was seen a few times. The gene calls are TRBV27 and TRBJ2-1; tentative D call: TRBD1 (5 bases). The ends were cut back, 1 base at V and 9 bases at J, with 7 bases in the middle. The length of the CDR3 is 12 residues. Per the germline V gene, CDR1 is MNHEY and CDR2 is SMNVEV (reference sequence). CDR3 in amino acids: CASSLWGGEQFF. As DNA, the CDR3 is TGTGCCAGCAGTTTATGGGGCGGTGAGCAGTTCTTC.

This clone was counted between two and nine times. The V gene is TRBV11-3, the J gene TRBJ2-1; weak D call: TRBD1 (5 bases). Germline assignment: CDR1 SGHNT and CDR2 YENEEA. Trimming removed 1 base at V and 6 bases at J, with 13 bases between. The CDR3 is made up of 15 amino acids. CDR3 region: CASSLGQGGVNEQFF. The DNA of the CDR3 is TGTGCCAGCAGCTTAGGGCAGGGTGGGGTCAATGAGCAGTTCTTC.

V and J are TRBV4-2 and TRBJ2-5, with TRBD1 identical over 9 bases. CDR3 size: 16 residues. After removal of 3 bases from V and 5 bases from J, the junction contained 10 bases not matched to a gene. From germline, CDR1 is LGHNA and CDR2 YNFKEQ. The DNA for the CDR3 is TGTGCCAGCAGCCAGGGGACAGGGACTGTAGGGGAGACCCAGTACTTC. It translates to CASSQGTGTVGETQYF.

The V call is TRBV29-1, the J call TRBJ2-7; the match to TRBD1 covers 8 bases. The CDR3 runs to 14 residues. V lost 4 bases, J lost 2 bases, and 7 bases stayed unmatched. CDR1 is SQVTM and CDR2 is ANQGSEA in the germline V gene. CDR3 DNA: TGCAGCGTTGTAGCTCAGGGGGCCGCCTACGAGCAGTACTTC. As protein: CSVVAQGAAYEQYF.

This clone is medium-sized by share. The J gene is TRBJ2-1, the V gene TRBV4-2; 12 positions match TRBD2. The V segment lost 4 bases and the J segment 3 bases; nucleotides outside the gene matches: 4. Germline CDR1 is LGHNA and CDR2 is YNFKEQ. The CDR3 extends over 16 amino acids. This chain's CDR3 is CASSPELAGGYNEQFF. The CDR3 bases are TGTGCCAGCAGCCCTGAACTAGCGGGGGGCTACAATGAGCAGTTCTTC.

The chain joins TRBV19 to TRBJ1-5; 8 nucleotides align to TRBD1. This CDR3 is 14 amino acids long. Germline loops: CDR1 LNHDA, CDR2 SQIVND (reference sequence). V trimming: 1 base; J trimming: 4 bases; junction bases outside the gene matches: 0. In DNA, the CDR3 is TGTGCCAGTAGTATAGGACAGGGGAATCAGCCCCAGCATTTT. Translating gives CASSIGQGNQPQHF.

This sequence joins TRBV5-5 and TRBJ1-4; TRBD1 is a possible D gene (5 bases). The CDR3 is made up of 15 amino acids. The germline V gene encodes CDR1 SGHKS and CDR2 YYEKEE (reference sequence). V gave up 0 bases and J gave up 7 bases, with 13 bases separating them. The CDR3 coding sequence is TGTGCCAGCAGCTTGGCTGGGGGAGGGTCTGAAAAACTGTTTTTT. This sequence encodes CASSLAGGGSEKLFF. Together with reference TRBV5-5 and TRBJ1-4, the CDR3 gives the full variable domain: DAGVTQSPTHLIKTRGQQVTLRCSPISGHKSVSWYQQVLGQGPQFIFQYYEKEERGRGNFPDRFSARQFPNYSSELNVNALLLGDSALYLCASSLAGGGSEKLFFGSGTQLSVL.

CDR3 amino acids: CASSMYFSYEQYF. The CDR3 DNA reads TGTGCCAGTAGTATGTACTTTTCCTACGAGCAGTACTTC. The chain joins TRBV19 to TRBJ2-7, with D unresolved. CDR1 is LNHDA and CDR2 is SQIVND in the germline V gene (reference sequence). The CDR3 runs 13 residues. V lost 3 bases and J 1 base, leaving 7 bases between the germline ends. The entire variable domain, with the rest obtained from reference TRBV19 and TRBJ2-7, is as follows: DGGITQSPKYLFRKEGQNVTLSCEQNLNHDAMYWYRQDPGQGLRLIYYSQIVNDFQKGDIAEGYSVSREKKESFPLTVTSAQKNPTAFYLCASSMYFSYEQYFGPGTRLTVT.

The V and J genes are TRBV27 and TRBJ2-3; a possible D gene is TRBD1 (5 bases). V was shortened by 2 bases and J by 1 base, with 16 bases between the two germline ends. The CDR3 is 17 amino acids. In germline, CDR1 is MNHEY, CDR2 SMNVEV (reference sequence). CDR3 in DNA: TGTGCCAGCAGTTTAAGCCAAGGGGTGATGGGCACAGATACGCAGTATTTT. Translated, it gives CASSLSQGVMGTDTQYF.

The chain recombines TRBV5-1 with TRBJ1-1; the match to TRBD1 covers 10 bases. Germline lookup yields CDR1 SGHRS and CDR2 YFSETQ. V was clipped by 4 bases and J by 5 bases; unmatched bases: 8. CDR3 length: 15 amino acids. The CDR3 protein is CASSLVWTGGTEAFF. CDR3 nucleotides: TGCGCCAGCAGCCTAGTCTGGACAGGGGGGACTGAAGCTTTCTTT.

The V and J genes are TRBV29-1 and TRBJ2-2; tentatively, D is TRBD1 (5 bases). In germline, CDR1 is SQVTM, CDR2 ANQGSEA. V was trimmed by 4 bases and J by 0 bases, leaving 9 bases between them. The length of the CDR3 is 14 residues. In nucleotides, the CDR3 is TGCAGCGTTGGTGGACAAACGAACACCGGGGAGCTGTTTTTT. Protein: CSVGGQTNTGELFF.

The chain recombines TRBV5-1 with TRBJ1-6; tentatively, D is TRBD1 (5 bases). CDR3 size: 16 residues. Germline V gene sequence: CDR1 SGHRS, CDR2 YFSETQ. Trimming shortened V by 4 bases and J by 0 bases, and 11 bases separated the two germline ends. The CDR3 DNA follows: TGCGCCAGCAGCCCTAGACAGAGCTCCTATAATTCACCCCTCCACTTT. Translating it yields CASSPRQSSYNSPLHF.

This clone was seen a handful of times. The rearrangement uses TRBV19 and TRBJ2-7, with 10 nucleotides matching TRBD2. CDR1 LNHDA and CDR2 SQIVND come from the germline V gene (reference sequence). The CDR3 covers 15 residues. The ends lost 3 bases at V and 0 bases at J; junction bases unmatched: 2. CDR3 region: CASSIGLADSYEQYF. The CDR3 DNA follows: TGTGCCAGTAGTATTGGACTAGCGGACTCCTACGAGCAGTACTTC.

The chain recombines TRBV12-3 or TRBV12-4 with TRBJ1-2, with 11 bases fitting TRBD1. The V and J ends lost 6 bases and 8 bases, in that order; junction bases with no gene match: 5. The CDR3 runs 13 residues. The CDR3 DNA reads as TGTGCCAGCAGCCGGACAGGGGGCGGGGGCTACACCTTC. Translated: CASSRTGGGGYTF.

This clone has only a few counts. The chain joins TRBV28 to TRBJ2-1; 8 nucleotides line up with TRBD2. The germline gives CDR1 MDHEN, CDR2 SYDVKM. The CDR3 totals 15 residues. After removal of 2 bases from V and 8 bases from J, the junction contained 8 bases not matched to a gene. The DNA of the CDR3 is TGTGCCAGCAGTTTAATTACTAGCGGAATGCATGAGCAGTTCTTC. This codes for CASSLITSGMHEQFF.

This rearrangement joins TRBV5-6 to TRBJ1-2, with 7 bases that match TRBD1. Per the germline V gene, CDR1 is SGHDT and CDR2 is YYEEEE. The junction had 4 bases not matched to a gene; V was cut back by 0 bases and J by 2 bases. The CDR3 length is 15 residues. CDR3 protein: CASSLGGTENYGYTF. The CDR3 coding sequence is TGTGCCAGCAGCTTGGGGGGGACAGAAAACTATGGCTACACCTTC. The complete variable domain, with remaining parts taken from reference TRBV5-6 and TRBJ1-2, reads DAGVTQSPTHLIKTRGQQVTLRCSPKSGHDTVSWYQQALGQGPQFIFQYYEEEERQRGNFPDRFSGHQFPNYSSELNVNALLLGDSALYLCASSLGGTENYGYTFGSGTRLTVV.

The V and J genes are TRBV4-2 and TRBJ2-5; 10 bases are a match to TRBD1. CDR1 and CDR2 from the germline V gene are LGHNA and YNFKEQ. The CDR3 covers 17 residues. The V gene end was trimmed by 4 bases and the J gene end by 5 bases; junction bases not matched to a gene: 13. CDR3 amino acids: CASSPNIATGGVETQYF. CDR3 coding DNA: TGTGCCAGCAGCCCGAATATTGCGACAGGGGGCGTTGAGACCCAGTACTTC.

This chain joins TRBV5-1 and TRBJ1-2, with D perhaps matching TRBD1 (5 bases). The CDR3 runs to 13 residues. The germline gives CDR1 SGHRS, CDR2 YFSETQ. Trimming took 4 bases from V and 8 from J, leaving 15 bases between them. DNA of the CDR3: TGCGCCAGCAGCCCAGCAGGGACTAGGGGCTACACCTTC. Residues: CASSPAGTRGYTF. Together with reference TRBV5-1 and TRBJ1-2, the CDR3 gives the full variable domain: KAGVTQTPRYLIKTRGQQVTLSCSPISGHRSVSWYQQTPGQGLQFLFEYFSETQRNKGNFPGRFSGRQFSNSRSEMNVSTLELGDSALYLCASSPAGTRGYTFGSGTRLTVV.